The sequence of this T cell receptor beta chain was determined in a study of T cell repertoires in cytomegalovirus infection. The overall study: Selection of CMV epitopes for the study included recently identified HLA-C-restricted and well-studied HLA-B-restricted ones.

Germline lookup yields CDR1 MNHNY and CDR2 SVGAGI (reference sequence). CDR3 size: 14 residues. V lost 5 bases to trimming and J lost 9 bases; unmatched junction nucleotides: 5. TCRdb used MiXCR to reprocess the reads, holding one entry per CDR3 protein. This sample yields 110,000 to 150,000 distinct CDR3 sequences, of which around 30% are seen a single time; about 56% belongs to the top ten. A remark on this clonotype: Its antigen is unidentified.

The sequence derives from a human donor in good health (CMV status not recorded). Some clones in this sample may be carry-over from other donors' samples. The chain joins TRBV6-6 to TRBJ2-1; 12 bases fit TRBD2. The sample consisted of CD8+ T cells from cultured PBMCs, taken from culture after CMV antigen stimulation. The CDR3 nucleotides are TGTGCCAGCAGTGACCCTAGCGGGGGGGTTGAGCAGTTCTTC. This encodes CASSDPSGGVEQFF.